Shown below are 30 T cell receptor beta chains from a single sample sequenced in a study of monozygotic twins with inflammatory bowel disease. TCRdb reprocessed the 5' RACE reads and reports one entry per CDR3 protein, with no DNA. The sample has around 450,000 distinct CDR3 sequences. The sample comprised blood. These receptors were collected from a human donor with ulcerative colitis or Crohn's disease, or a healthy co-twin of an affected twin (not recorded which).

The gene calls are TRBV7-9 and TRBJ2-7; absent DNA, TCRdb's TRBD1 call cannot be checked. The germline gives CDR1 SEHNR, CDR2 FQNEAQ (reference sequence). The CDR3 is 14 residues long. CDR3 loop: CASSLGGEPREQYF.

The V and J genes are TRBV18 and TRBJ1-1; TCRdb proposes TRBD1, but this gene call is untestable without DNA. This CDR3 contains 12 residues. Germline V gene data show CDR1 as KGHSH and CDR2 as LQKENI. The CDR3: CASCSNPFEAFF. The complete variable domain, with remaining parts taken from reference TRBV18 and TRBJ1-1, reads NAGVMQNPRHLVRRRGQEARLRCSPMKGHSHVYWYRQLPEEGLKFMVYLQKENIIDESGMPKERFSAEFPKEGPSILRIQQVVRGDSAAYFCASCSNPFEAFFGQGTRLTVV.

The chain employs TRBV7-9 and TRBJ1-2. The CDR3 totals 14 residues. In germline, CDR1 is SEHNR, CDR2 FQNEAQ (reference sequence). The CDR3 sequence: CASTPSGGLRGYTF.

The chain combines TRBV29-1 with TRBJ2-3; TCRdb calls TRBD1, which cannot be checked without DNA. The CDR3 sequence is 12 residues long. CDR1 is SQVTM, CDR2 ANQGSEA, per germline. The CDR3 spells CSVQGSTDTQYF.

V usage is TRBV7-2 and J usage is TRBJ1-6. Germline values: CDR1 SGHTA, CDR2 FQGNSA. CDR3 length equals 15 residues. CDR3 sequence: CASATFSSYNSPLHF.

V and J are TRBV5-1 and TRBJ2-7. The germline gives CDR1 SGHRS, CDR2 YFSETQ. The CDR3 loop spans 15 amino acids. CDR3 sequence: CASSLGLGSSYEQYF.

The chain combines TRBV7-9 with TRBJ2-2; TCRdb's D call of TRBD1 is untestable without DNA. This CDR3 has 15 residues. In germline, CDR1 is SEHNR, CDR2 FQNEAQ (reference sequence). This CDR3 is CASSTGDRETGELFF. The variable domain in full, completed from reference TRBV7-9 and TRBJ2-2, reads DTGVSQNPRHKITKRGQNVTFRCDPISEHNRLYWYRQTLGQGPEFLTYFQNEAQLEKSRLLSDRFSAERPKGSFSTLEIQRTEQGDSAMYLCASSTGDRETGELFFGEGSRLTVL.

The chain couples TRBV3-1 to TRBJ1-1. The CDR3 covers 14 residues. CDR1 and CDR2 from the germline V gene are LGHDT and YNNKEL (reference sequence). This chain's CDR3 is CASSRENSLTEAFF. Looking up the rest from reference TRBV3-1 and TRBJ1-1 gives the full variable domain: DTAVSQTPKYLVTQMGNDKSIKCEQNLGHDTMYWYKQDSKKFLKIMFSYNNKELIINETVPNRFSPKSPDKAHLNLHINSLELGDSAVYFCASSRENSLTEAFFGQGTRLTVV.

The CDR3 reads CASSQHGQGDIQYF. The chain employs TRBV7-2 and TRBJ2-4; TCRdb calls TRBD1, which cannot be checked without DNA. CDR3 size: 14 residues. The V gene's germline CDR1 is SGHTA and CDR2 FQGNSA.

The CDR3 region is CASSPDDRTGELFF. The chain couples TRBV5-1 to TRBJ2-2. The germline V gene encodes CDR1 SGHRS and CDR2 YFSETQ. There are 14 residues in the CDR3. The variable domain in full, with the rest retrieved from reference TRBV5-1 and TRBJ2-2, is KAGVTQTPRYLIKTRGQQVTLSCSPISGHRSVSWYQQTPGQGLQFLFEYFSETQRNKGNFPGRFSGRQFSNSRSEMNVSTLELGDSALYLCASSPDDRTGELFFGEGSRLTVL.

V and J are TRBV5-4 and TRBJ2-3; TCRdb's D call, TRBD2, is unchecked because there is no DNA. This CDR3 contains 20 residues. CDR1 SGHNT and CDR2 YYREEE come from the germline V gene (reference sequence). The CDR3: CASSSQGGTSGRYGTDTQYF. Using reference TRBV5-4 and TRBJ2-3 for the parts outside the CDR3, the full variable domain is ETGVTQSPTHLIKTRGQQVTLRCSSQSGHNTVSWYQQALGQGPQFIFQYYREEENGRGNFPPRFSGLQFPNYSSELNVNALELDDSALYLCASSSQGGTSGRYGTDTQYFGPGTRLTVL.

V usage is TRBV10-2 and J usage is TRBJ2-7; TCRdb indicates TRBD1, and absent DNA this call remains unverified. CDR1 is WSHSY and CDR2 is SAAADI in the germline V gene. The CDR3 runs to 15 residues. CDR3 amino acids: CASSGDRSLSYEQYF.

CDR3 sequence reads: CASSIVSDQPQHF. V gene TRBV19 combines with J gene TRBJ1-5. CDR1 is LNHDA, CDR2 SQIVND, per germline (reference sequence). The CDR3 runs 13 residues.

CDR3 amino acids: CASSYWGQGIGSPLHF. The V gene is TRBV6-2 or TRBV6-3, the J gene TRBJ1-6; as DNA is missing, the TRBD1 call by TCRdb cannot be tested. The CDR3 has 16 residues. The germline CDR1 and CDR2 sequences are MNHEY and SVGEGT.

This rearrangement joins TRBV12-3 or TRBV12-4 to TRBJ1-2; the TRBD1 assignment by TCRdb is unverifiable without DNA. The CDR3 has 16 residues. The CDR3 reads CASTPHGTYSDYGYTF.

The rearrangement joins TRBV5-4 to TRBJ2-1; TCRdb names TRBD2, which stays unverified in the absence of DNA. CDR1 and CDR2 from the germline V gene are SGHNT and YYREEE (reference sequence). The CDR3 contains 13 residues. The CDR3 sequence: CASSPTSSNEQFF. The variable domain in full, completed from reference TRBV5-4 and TRBJ2-1, reads ETGVTQSPTHLIKTRGQQVTLRCSSQSGHNTVSWYQQALGQGPQFIFQYYREEENGRGNFPPRFSGLQFPNYSSELNVNALELDDSALYLCASSPTSSNEQFFGPGTRLTVL.

This chain links TRBV7-2 with TRBJ2-5; TCRdb names TRBD2, which stays unverified in the absence of DNA. This CDR3 comprises 15 residues. Germline CDR1 is SGHTA and CDR2 is FQGNSA. CDR3 residues: CASNTRGEYQETQYF.

The gene calls are TRBV3-1 and TRBJ2-1; TCRdb returns TRBD2, unconfirmable since there is no DNA. CDR3 length: 15 amino acids. The germline CDR1 and CDR2 sequences are LGHDT and YNNKEL (reference sequence). The CDR3 sequence is CASSQGRLAHNEQFF.

V gene TRBV3-1 combines with J gene TRBJ2-4; the TRBD1 assignment by TCRdb is unverifiable without DNA. Looked up from germline, CDR1 is LGHDT and CDR2 is YNNKEL (reference sequence). The CDR3 totals 18 residues. The chain's CDR3 is CASSQSTGGMSAKNIQYF. The full variable domain, its missing parts supplied by reference TRBV3-1 and TRBJ2-4, is DTAVSQTPKYLVTQMGNDKSIKCEQNLGHDTMYWYKQDSKKFLKIMFSYNNKELIINETVPNRFSPKSPDKAHLNLHINSLELGDSAVYFCASSQSTGGMSAKNIQYFGAGTRLSVL.

The chain is built from TRBV30 and TRBJ1-1; TCRdb's D call, TRBD1, is unchecked because there is no DNA. The CDR3 covers 11 residues. Germline values: CDR1 GTSNPN, CDR2 SVGIG (reference sequence). The CDR3 reads CAWSEPGAAFF.

The rearrangement uses TRBV19 and TRBJ2-1; TCRdb returns TRBD1, unconfirmable since there is no DNA. CDR3 size: 15 residues. Looked up from germline, CDR1 is LNHDA and CDR2 is SQIVND (reference sequence). This CDR3 is CASSIPSQGKAEQFF.

This chain's CDR3 is CASKTGTGQTGELFF. This chain connects TRBV7-9 to TRBJ2-2; the D gene TCRdb calls, TRBD1, cannot be checked with no DNA. The germline gives CDR1 SEHNR, CDR2 FQNEAQ (reference sequence). This CDR3 region has 15 residues.

The chain has TRBV12-3 or TRBV12-4 and TRBJ2-2. CDR3 length equals 15 residues. CDR3 sequence: CASSLEVSDTGELFF.

The rearrangement uses TRBV6-1 and TRBJ1-1; TCRdb selects TRBD1, and the lack of DNA leaves this call unchecked. CDR3 size: 15 residues. Germline CDR1 is MNHNS and CDR2 is SASEGT. CDR3 residues: CASSLYRGANTEAFF.

This CDR3 is CASRREAGGLYEQYF. This rearrangement joins TRBV5-1 to TRBJ2-7; the TCRdb D gene call, TRBD1, has no DNA to confirm it. There are 15 residues in the CDR3. The germline V gene encodes CDR1 SGHRS and CDR2 YFSETQ.

The chain uses TRBV6-5 and TRBJ1-2; TCRdb outputs TRBD1, but without DNA this stays unchecked. Germline-derived CDR1 and CDR2 are MNHEY and SVGAGI. The CDR3 totals 15 residues. The CDR3 loop reads CASSYSHTGTWGYTF.

The rearrangement uses TRBV6-1 and TRBJ1-6; TCRdb gives TRBD1 as the D gene, but with no DNA this cannot be confirmed. The germline CDR1 and CDR2 sequences are MNHNS and SASEGT. The CDR3 extends over 19 amino acids. CDR3 region: CASRREMDRRSSYNSPLHF.

The J gene is TRBJ2-7, the V gene TRBV10-3. The CDR3 is 13 amino acids. Germline V gene data show CDR1 as ENHRY and CDR2 as SYGVKD. CDR3 region: CAISESGGLEQYF.

The V gene is TRBV7-2, the J gene TRBJ1-1; TCRdb gives TRBD1 as the D gene, but with no DNA this cannot be confirmed. Looked up from germline, CDR1 is SGHTA and CDR2 is FQGNSA. This CDR3 has 14 residues. CDR3 amino acids: CASSLAFRGAEAFF.

The V and J genes are TRBV5-1 and TRBJ1-1; with no DNA, the TCRdb D assignment of TRBD1 cannot be verified. The CDR3 contains 14 residues. The germline gives CDR1 SGHRS, CDR2 YFSETQ. The CDR3 loop reads CASKTGELGTEAFF. Based on the CDR3 plus reference TRBV5-1 and TRBJ1-1, the full variable domain is KAGVTQTPRYLIKTRGQQVTLSCSPISGHRSVSWYQQTPGQGLQFLFEYFSETQRNKGNFPGRFSGRQFSNSRSEMNVSTLELGDSALYLCASKTGELGTEAFFGQGTRLTVV.